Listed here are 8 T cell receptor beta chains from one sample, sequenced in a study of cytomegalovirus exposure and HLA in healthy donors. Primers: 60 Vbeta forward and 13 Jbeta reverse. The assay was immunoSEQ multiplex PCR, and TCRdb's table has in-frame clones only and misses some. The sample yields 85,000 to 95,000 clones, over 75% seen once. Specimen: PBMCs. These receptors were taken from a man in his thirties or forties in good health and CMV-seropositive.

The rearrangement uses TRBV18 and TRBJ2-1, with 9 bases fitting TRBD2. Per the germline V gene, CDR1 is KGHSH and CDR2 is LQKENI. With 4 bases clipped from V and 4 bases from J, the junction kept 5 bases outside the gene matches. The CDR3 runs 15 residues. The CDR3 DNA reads TGTGCCAGCTCACTCGGACTAGCGATTTACAATGAGCAGTTCTTC. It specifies CASSLGLAIYNEQFF.

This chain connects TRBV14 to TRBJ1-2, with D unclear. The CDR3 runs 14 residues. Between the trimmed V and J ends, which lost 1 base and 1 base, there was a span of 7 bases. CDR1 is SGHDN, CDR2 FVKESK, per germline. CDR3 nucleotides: TGTGCCAGCAGCCAAGGGCCCCTTAACTATGGCTACACCTTC. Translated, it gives CASSQGPLNYGYTF.

DNA of the CDR3: TGTGCCAGTAATAGCGGCCGCTCCTACAATGAGCAGTTCTTC. Protein sequence: CASNSGRSYNEQFF. V and J are TRBV19 and TRBJ2-1, with D possibly matching TRBD2 (6 bases). The CDR3 covers 14 residues. In germline, CDR1 is LNHDA, CDR2 SQIVND (reference sequence). V dropped 7 bases and J dropped 0 bases, with 10 bases sitting between them.

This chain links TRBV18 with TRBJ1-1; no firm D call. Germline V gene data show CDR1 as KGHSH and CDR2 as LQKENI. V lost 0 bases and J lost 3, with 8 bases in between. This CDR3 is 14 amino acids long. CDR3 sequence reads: CASSPPGSYTEAFF. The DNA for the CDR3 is TGTGCCAGCTCACCACCGGGCAGCTACACTGAAGCTTTCTTT.

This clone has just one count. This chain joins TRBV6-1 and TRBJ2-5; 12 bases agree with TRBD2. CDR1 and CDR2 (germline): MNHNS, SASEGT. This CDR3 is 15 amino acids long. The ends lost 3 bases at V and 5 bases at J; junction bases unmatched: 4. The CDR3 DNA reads TGTGCCAGCAGTGAGACTAGCGGGAGATGGGAGACCCAGTACTTC. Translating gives CASSETSGRWETQYF.

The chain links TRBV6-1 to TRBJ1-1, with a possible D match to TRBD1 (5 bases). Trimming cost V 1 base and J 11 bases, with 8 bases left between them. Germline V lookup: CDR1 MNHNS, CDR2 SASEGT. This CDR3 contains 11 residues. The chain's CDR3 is CASSEGGWAFF. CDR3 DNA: TGTGCCAGCAGTGAAGGGGGCTGGGCTTTCTTT.

Here the CDR3 DNA reads TGTGCCAGCTCACCGGGACAGGGTGGGAACACTGAAGCTTTCTTT. Translation: CASSPGQGGNTEAFF. J is TRBJ1-1 and V is TRBV18; 9 bases match TRBD1. Germline V gene lookup returns CDR1 KGHSH and CDR2 LQKENI. The length of the CDR3 is 15 residues. V shed 3 bases and J 1 base; nucleotides not matched to a gene: 3.

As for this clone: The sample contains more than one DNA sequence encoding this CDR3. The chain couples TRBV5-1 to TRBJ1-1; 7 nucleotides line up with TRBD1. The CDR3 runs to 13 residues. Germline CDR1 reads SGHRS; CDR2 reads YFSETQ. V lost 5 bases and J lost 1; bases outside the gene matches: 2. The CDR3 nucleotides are TGCGCCAGCAGTACAGGGGAGAACACTGAAGCTTTCTTT. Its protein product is CASSTGENTEAFF.